The 31 T cell receptor beta chains in this list originate from one sample, sequenced in a study of blood T cell repertoires in COVID-19. Using immunoSEQ multiplex PCR, the repertoire was profiled, and TCRdb retains in-frame clones only, with some absent. The sample consists of approximately 69,000 clones, about 86% of them appearing once. The specimen was peripheral blood. These receptors came from a human donor in a cohort sampled during active COVID-19.

J is TRBJ2-3 and V is TRBV7-6; D possibly corresponds to TRBD1 (6 bases). The CDR3 length is 12 residues. Germline assignment: CDR1 SGHVS and CDR2 FNYEAQ. The germline V and J ends were trimmed by 5 bases and 9 bases, with 12 bases remaining between them. In nucleotides, the CDR3 is TGTGCCAGCAGCGGAGCCGGGACAACGCAGTATTTT. Protein sequence: CASSGAGTTQYF.

The chain recombines TRBV27 with TRBJ2-1; perhaps TRBD2 as D (5 bases). The V gene's germline CDR1 is MNHEY and CDR2 SMNVEV (reference sequence). V gave up 1 base and J gave up 15 bases, with 13 bases separating them. The CDR3 extends over 12 amino acids. This CDR3 is CASSLLSGDAFF. The CDR3 bases are TGTGCCAGCAGTTTATTGTCCGGGGATGCGTTCTTC.

This clone was picked up one time. The rearrangement links TRBV7-9 to TRBJ2-1; D not certain. The V end was cut by 1 base, the J end by 6 bases, with 7 bases between. The length of the CDR3 is 13 residues. The germline gives CDR1 SEHNR, CDR2 FQNEAQ (reference sequence). CDR3 nucleotide sequence: TGTGCCAGCAGCTTAGGGGCAGGCAATGAGCAGTTCTTC. This sequence encodes CASSLGAGNEQFF.

V gene TRBV27 combines with J gene TRBJ1-6, with D tentatively TRBD1 (5 bases). Looked up from germline, CDR1 is MNHEY and CDR2 is SMNVEV (reference sequence). V lost 10 bases to trimming and J lost 6 bases, with 16 bases between them. The CDR3 is 14 amino acids. CDR3 DNA sequence: TGTGCCACCCGGGCGGGGCATCTTAATTCACCCCTCCACTTT. The encoded protein is CATRAGHLNSPLHF.

The rearrangement uses TRBV7-2 and TRBJ2-7; 8 nucleotides match TRBD1. The CDR3 sequence is 14 residues long. V was pared by 0 bases and J by 7 bases, with 5 bases of the junction left unmatched. Per the germline V gene, CDR1 is SGHTA and CDR2 is FQGNSA. CDR3 region: CASSLATWTGEQYF. The CDR3 coding sequence is TGTGCCAGCAGCTTAGCTACTTGGACAGGGGAGCAGTACTTC.

The chain carries TRBV7-2 and TRBJ2-3; the match to TRBD2 covers 9 bases. Germline loops: CDR1 SGHTA, CDR2 FQGNSA. The CDR3 loop spans 16 amino acids. V lost 1 base and J lost 2; bases outside the gene matches: 4. As DNA, the CDR3 is TGTGCCAGCAGCTTAGGAGGCGGGGGGGTCACAGATACGCAGTATTTT. It translates to CASSLGGGGVTDTQYF.

CDR3 in amino acids: CASRAGSGANVLTF. In nucleotides, the CDR3 is TGTGCCAGCAGGGCGGGCTCTGGGGCCAACGTCCTGACTTTC. The chain is built from TRBV2 and TRBJ2-6, with D tentatively TRBD2 (5 bases). CDR3 length equals 14 residues. The V gene lost 6 bases and the J gene lost 0 bases, with 6 bases spanning the gap. Germline CDR1 SNHLY, CDR2 FYNNEI. Drawing the rest from reference TRBV2 and TRBJ2-6, the complete variable domain is EPEVTQTPSHQVTQMGQEVILRCVPISNHLYFYWYRQILGQKVEFLVSFYNNEISEKSEIFDDQFSVERPDGSNFTLKIRSTKLEDSAMYFCASRAGSGANVLTFGAGSRLTVL.

As DNA, the CDR3 is TGCGCCAGCAGCCAAGATTCAGGGGGGCTCCTATATGGCTACACCTTC. It encodes CASSQDSGGLLYGYTF. V usage is TRBV4-3 and J usage is TRBJ1-2; TRBD1 matches at 7 bases. V lost 0 bases, J lost 5 bases, and 9 bases stayed unmatched. Per the germline V gene, CDR1 is LGHNA and CDR2 is YSLEER. CDR3 length equals 16 residues.

This clone turned up a few times. The chain employs TRBV4-1 and TRBJ2-7; 9 positions match TRBD2. The CDR3 loop spans 17 amino acids. In germline, CDR1 is MGHRA, CDR2 YSYEKL. Losses at the gene ends were 4 bases for V and 2 bases for J; bases not matched to a gene: 12. The CDR3 protein is CASSPGLAGYGTYEQYF. The CDR3 nucleotides read TGCGCCAGCAGCCCCGGGCTAGCGGGGTACGGAACCTACGAGCAGTACTTC.

The chain uses TRBV5-1 and TRBJ1-6; D is possibly TRBD1 (5 bases). Germline V CDR1 and CDR2: SGHRS, YFSETQ. V dropped 4 bases and J dropped 8 bases, with 13 bases sitting between them. This CDR3 has 14 residues. The CDR3, as DNA: TGCGCCAGCAGCCCCACAGGTTTGGATTCACCCCTCCACTTT. It yields the protein CASSPTGLDSPLHF.

The rearrangement links TRBV2 to TRBJ2-2; a weak D match, TRBD2 (7 bases). This CDR3 has 15 residues. Trimming cost V 2 bases and J 7 bases, with 14 bases left between them. The V gene's germline CDR1 is SNHLY and CDR2 FYNNEI. The chain's CDR3 is CASSELRGAHGELFF. CDR3 DNA sequence: TGTGCCAGCAGTGAACTCCGGGGGGCTCACGGGGAGCTGTTTTTT. The complete variable domain, with remaining parts taken from reference TRBV2 and TRBJ2-2, reads EPEVTQTPSHQVTQMGQEVILRCVPISNHLYFYWYRQILGQKVEFLVSFYNNEISEKSEIFDDQFSVERPDGSNFTLKIRSTKLEDSAMYFCASSELRGAHGELFFGEGSRLTVL.

This clone was counted a single time. The rearrangement uses TRBV6-6 and TRBJ2-3; TRBD1 agrees at 7 bases. V lost 6 bases and J lost 4; bases outside the gene matches: 4. Germline assignment: CDR1 MNHNY and CDR2 SVGAGI (reference sequence). This CDR3 contains 13 residues. As DNA, the CDR3 is TGTGCCAGCAGCCCAGGACAGGCAGATACGCAGTATTTT. Protein: CASSPGQADTQYF.

The chain is built from TRBV9 and TRBJ2-3; weak D call: TRBD1 (5 bases). The germline V gene has CDR1 SGDLS and CDR2 YYNGEE. The V end was cut by 0 bases, the J end by 2 bases, with 16 bases between. The CDR3 has 17 residues. The DNA for the CDR3 is TGTGCCAGCAGCGTAGTTAGTGGTCAGGGCCCCACAGATACGCAGTATTTT. Its protein is CASSVVSGQGPTDTQYF.

The V and J genes are TRBV7-8 and TRBJ2-1, with TRBD2 matching over 8 bases. This CDR3 has 16 amino acids. Germline V gene data show CDR1 as SGHVS and CDR2 as FQNEAQ. V lost 3 bases to trimming and J lost 5 bases; unmatched junction nucleotides: 9. CDR3 coding DNA: TGTGCCAGCAGCTTGGTGCTTGGGCGGGGGGACAATGAGCAGTTCTTC. The encoded protein is CASSLVLGRGDNEQFF. Full variable domain (rest looked up from reference TRBV7-8 and TRBJ2-1): GAGVSQSPRYKVAKRGQDVALRCDPISGHVSLFWYQQALGQGPEFLTYFQNEAQLDKSGLPSDRFFAERPEGSVSTLKIQRTQQEDSAVYLCASSLVLGRGDNEQFFGPGTRLTVL.

The chain combines TRBV24-1 with TRBJ1-3, with D perhaps matching TRBD1 (6 bases). There are 19 residues in the CDR3. Looked up from germline, CDR1 is KGHDR and CDR2 is SFDVKD. V shed 4 bases and J shed 3 bases, with 24 bases lying between them. The CDR3 region is CATSDPGQRPSLRGNTIYF. The DNA of the CDR3 is TGTGCCACCAGTGACCCCGGACAGCGTCCTTCTCTACGTGGAAACACCATATATTTT.

The chain has TRBV28 and TRBJ1-1; 8 positions agree with TRBD1. CDR1 and CDR2 from the germline V gene are MDHEN and SYDVKM. The V gene end was trimmed by 5 bases and the J gene end by 3 bases; junction bases not matched to a gene: 8. This CDR3 is built from 15 residues. The CDR3 DNA follows: TGTGCCAGCAGTCCTGGACAGGGAGGGGACACTGAAGCTTTCTTT. Its translation: CASSPGQGGDTEAFF.

The chain uses TRBV3-1 (or the pseudogene TRBV3-2) and TRBJ1-1; D remains unclear. The V gene lost 3 bases and the J gene lost 4 bases, with 12 bases spanning the gap. Per the germline V gene, CDR1 is LGHDT and CDR2 is YNNKEL (reference sequence). There are 14 residues in the CDR3. CDR3 coding DNA: TGTGCCAGCAGCCAGACCCGGGAGGGCACTGAAGCTTTCTTT. Its protein is CASSQTREGTEAFF.

The chain employs TRBV7-2 and TRBJ2-1; TRBD2 matches at 11 bases. V gave up 3 bases and J gave up 6 bases; unmatched junction bases: 4. The CDR3 has 15 residues. Germline V CDR1 and CDR2: SGHTA, FQGNSA. Here the CDR3 DNA reads TGTGCCAGCAGCTTTAGGGGGACTAGCGGCAATGAGCAGTTCTTC. Translation gives CASSFRGTSGNEQFF.

The chain recombines TRBV18 with TRBJ1-2; D gene ambiguous. This CDR3 comprises 14 residues. V lost 8 bases, J lost 0 bases, and 13 bases lay in between. Germline CDR1 KGHSH, CDR2 LQKENI. The CDR3 spells CASAPGRTNYGYTF. CDR3 DNA sequence: TGTGCCAGCGCCCCGGGAAGAACTAACTATGGCTACACCTTC.

The CDR3 DNA sequence: TGTGCCATCAAGCTGGGACTCCCTGGGGAGCAGTACTTC. It translates to CAIKLGLPGEQYF. This chain uses TRBV10-3 with TRBJ2-7, with a possible D match to TRBD2 (6 bases). In germline, CDR1 is ENHRY, CDR2 SYGVKD. Trimming pared 7 bases from V and 7 bases from J, leaving 17 bases between. The CDR3 covers 13 residues.

The gene calls are TRBV9 and TRBJ2-5; TRBD2 matches 13 bases. Germline assignment: CDR1 SGDLS and CDR2 YYNGEE. The ends lost 2 bases at V and 3 bases at J; junction bases unmatched: 7. CDR3 length equals 17 residues. The CDR3 region is CASSVGTTSGGEETQYF. The CDR3 DNA follows: TGTGCCAGCAGCGTTGGGACAACTAGCGGGGGGGAAGAGACCCAGTACTTC.

The rearrangement links TRBV18 to TRBJ2-7, with D tentatively TRBD1 (6 bases). Germline loops: CDR1 KGHSH, CDR2 LQKENI. This CDR3 has 15 amino acids. V gave up 3 bases and J gave up 3 bases, with 15 bases separating them. The CDR3 DNA follows: TGTGCCAGCTCACCGCTTGGGGGCGCTGGCTACGAGCAGTACTTC. It specifies CASSPLGGAGYEQYF.

The chain recombines TRBV7-2 with TRBJ2-3; TRBD2 might be the D (6 bases). V lost 1 base and J lost 0, with 14 bases in between. Germline CDR1 and CDR2: SGHTA and FQGNSA. This CDR3 region has 17 residues. In DNA form, the CDR3 reads TGTGCCAGCAGCTTAGTGTCCTCGAGCGGGAGCACAGATACGCAGTATTTT. This encodes CASSLVSSSGSTDTQYF.

This clone has just one count. This rearrangement joins TRBV2 to TRBJ2-5; 8 bases map to TRBD2. The V segment lost 6 bases and the J segment 4 bases; nucleotides outside the gene matches: 4. There are 13 residues in the CDR3. CDR1 is SNHLY, CDR2 FYNNEI, per germline. CDR3 region: CASRFAGGETQYF. The CDR3 DNA reads as TGTGCCAGCAGGTTCGCGGGGGGAGAGACCCAGTACTTC. The whole variable domain, filled in from reference TRBV2 and TRBJ2-5, reads EPEVTQTPSHQVTQMGQEVILRCVPISNHLYFYWYRQILGQKVEFLVSFYNNEISEKSEIFDDQFSVERPDGSNFTLKIRSTKLEDSAMYFCASRFAGGETQYFGPGTRLLVL.

The genes are TRBV7-9 and TRBJ2-3; D is unresolved. The CDR3 runs to 13 residues. Germline V gene data show CDR1 as SEHNR and CDR2 as FQNEAQ (reference sequence). Between the trimmed V and J ends, which lost 2 bases and 6 bases, there was a span of 9 bases. This CDR3 is CASSLSSRDTQYF. The CDR3 DNA reads as TGTGCCAGCAGCTTATCTTCCAGGGATACGCAGTATTTT.

In its sample, this clone was seen once. The J gene is TRBJ2-2, the V gene TRBV10-3; possible D gene TRBD2, 5 bases. Germline CDR1 reads ENHRY; CDR2 reads SYGVKD. The V gene lost 5 bases and the J gene lost 6 bases, with 22 bases spanning the gap. The CDR3 sequence is 17 residues long. The CDR3 DNA reads as TGTGCCATCAGTCAGGTGATGACTACCGGCGGCGCCGGGGAGCTGTTTTTT. This gives the protein CAISQVMTTGGAGELFF.

The chain links TRBV7-9 to TRBJ2-2, with TRBD2 matching over 12 bases. V lost 8 bases and J lost 4; bases outside the gene matches: 5. The germline gives CDR1 SEHNR, CDR2 FQNEAQ (reference sequence). This CDR3 region has 15 residues. CDR3 residues: CASLLAGGTTGELFF. The CDR3 region has the DNA TGTGCCAGCTTACTAGCGGGGGGTACCACCGGGGAGCTGTTTTTT.

The gene calls are TRBV30 and TRBJ1-5; no clear D gene. This CDR3 region has 13 residues. V lost 5 bases and J lost 5, with 13 bases in between. Per germline, CDR1 GTSNPN and CDR2 SVGIG (reference sequence). The CDR3 region is CAWGSRDDQPQHF. The CDR3 coding sequence is TGTGCCTGGGGGAGCCGAGATGATCAGCCCCAGCATTTT.

V and J are TRBV19 and TRBJ2-7, with 9 nucleotides matching TRBD1. The CDR3 totals 16 residues. Germline lookup yields CDR1 LNHDA and CDR2 SQIVND (reference sequence). J was trimmed by 0 bases and V by 4 bases; bases with no gene match: 7. The DNA of the CDR3 is TGTGCCAGTAGTAGTGAGGGGACAGGGAGCTCCTACGAGCAGTACTTC. Amino acids: CASSSEGTGSSYEQYF.

The chain combines TRBV5-4 with TRBJ2-7; 8 bases align to TRBD1. Per germline, CDR1 SGHNT and CDR2 YYREEE (reference sequence). V lost 0 bases, J lost 2 bases, and 10 bases stayed unmatched. The CDR3 is 17 amino acids. In DNA form, the CDR3 reads TGTGCCAGCAGCTTGGATTCATGGACAGGGTCGGCCTACGAGCAGTACTTC. As protein: CASSLDSWTGSAYEQYF.

The chain is built from TRBV7-2 and TRBJ2-7; D perhaps matches TRBD1 (7 bases). The V end lost 3 bases, the J end lost 2 bases, and 14 bases lay between the germline ends. Germline assignment: CDR1 SGHTA and CDR2 FQGNSA. The CDR3 runs to 15 residues. The CDR3 protein is CASSFQGGAAYEQYF. In DNA, the CDR3 is TGTGCCAGCAGCTTTCAGGGGGGTGCGGCCTACGAGCAGTACTTC.